The rows below give T cell receptor beta chains drawn from one sample of a study of T cell changes during pregnancy in multiple sclerosis. The table came from immunoSEQ multiplex PCR; TCRdb's copy has only in-frame clones and leaves some out. The table lists roughly 42,000 clones, roughly 89% of them singletons. The sequences come from CD4+ T cells from peripheral blood mononuclear cells, collected in the first trimester of pregnancy. The source of these receptors is a female donor with multiple sclerosis, enrolled in a pregnancy study. Each CDR3 is given with its conserved first and last residue. The D gene is left open where the match is weak.

v_gene: TRBV4-2
j_gene: TRBJ2-4
d_gene: TRBD1
CDR3aa: CASSQGGQGRNIQYF
CDR3nt: TGTGCCAGCAGCCAAGGGGGACAGGGGAGAAACATTCAGTACTTC

v_gene: TRBV6-1
j_gene: TRBJ1-1
d_gene: .
CDR3aa: CAIEPGHQNTEAFF
CDR3nt: TGTGCCATTGAGCCGGGACACCAAAACACTGAAGCTTTCTTT

v_gene: TRBV11-2
j_gene: TRBJ2-5
d_gene: TRBD1
CDR3aa: CASRTYRGEAETQYF
CDR3nt: TGTGCCAGCAGGACCTACAGGGGCGAGGCAGAGACCCAGTACTTC

v_gene: TRBV6-5
j_gene: TRBJ2-4
d_gene: .
CDR3aa: CASSKTLSAKNIQYF
CDR3nt: TGTGCCAGCAGTAAGACACTTTCAGCCAAAAACATTCAGTACTTC

v_gene: TRBV7-2
j_gene: TRBJ2-7
d_gene: .
CDR3aa: CASSLPETGVYEQYF
CDR3nt: TGTGCCAGCAGCTTACCAGAGACAGGAGTTTACGAGCAGTACTTC

v_gene: TRBV5-6
j_gene: TRBJ1-4
d_gene: TRBD1
CDR3aa: CASSRDSRNEKLFF
CDR3nt: TGTGCCAGCAGTCGGGACAGCCGTAATGAAAAACTGTTTTTT

v_gene: TRBV9
j_gene: TRBJ2-7
d_gene: TRBD1
CDR3aa: CASSVGTGTGSYEQYF
CDR3nt: TGTGCCAGCAGCGTAGGAACGGGGACAGGGTCCTACGAGCAGTACTTC

v_gene: TRBV5-1
j_gene: TRBJ2-6
d_gene: .
CDR3aa: CASSSIGAGHSGANVLTF
CDR3nt: TGCGCCAGCAGCTCTATTGGGGCGGGGCACTCTGGGGCCAACGTCCTGACTTTC

v_gene: TRBV27
j_gene: TRBJ2-7
d_gene: TRBD1
CDR3aa: CASSPVVGQGRSYEQYF
CDR3nt: TGTGCCAGCAGTCCCGTAGTGGGACAGGGGAGATCCTACGAGCAGTACTTC

v_gene: TRBV7-9
j_gene: TRBJ2-1
d_gene: TRBD2
CDR3aa: CASSDGRAYNEQFF
CDR3nt: TGTGCCAGCAGCGATGGGAGGGCCTACAATGAGCAGTTCTTC

v_gene: TRBV9
j_gene: TRBJ1-1
d_gene: .
CDR3aa: CASSVGGRGGKNTEAFF
CDR3nt: TGTGCCAGCAGCGTAGGGGGGCGCGGGGGGAAGAACACTGAAGCTTTCTTT

v_gene: TRBV29-1
j_gene: TRBJ1-1
d_gene: .
CDR3aa: CSVELVGSKNTEAFF
CDR3nt: TGCAGCGTTGAATTGGTGGGCAGCAAGAACACTGAAGCTTTCTTT